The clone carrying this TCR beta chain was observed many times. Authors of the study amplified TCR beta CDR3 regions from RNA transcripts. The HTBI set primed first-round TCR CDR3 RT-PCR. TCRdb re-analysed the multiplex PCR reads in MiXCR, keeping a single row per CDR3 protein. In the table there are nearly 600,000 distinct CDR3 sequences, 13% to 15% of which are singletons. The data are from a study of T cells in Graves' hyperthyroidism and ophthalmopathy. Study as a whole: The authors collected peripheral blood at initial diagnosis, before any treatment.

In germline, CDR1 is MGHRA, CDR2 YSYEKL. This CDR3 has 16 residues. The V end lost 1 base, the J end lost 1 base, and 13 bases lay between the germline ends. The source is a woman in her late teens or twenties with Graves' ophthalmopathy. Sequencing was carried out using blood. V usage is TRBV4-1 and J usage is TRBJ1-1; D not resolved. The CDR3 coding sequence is TGCGCCAGCAGCCAAGGGGTGGGGTACCGGAACACTGAAGCTTTCTTT. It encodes CASSQGVGYRNTEAFF.